The rows below give T cell receptor beta chains drawn from one sample of a study of cytomegalovirus exposure and HLA in healthy donors. Only in-frame clones appear in the TCRdb table, and some are missing; sequencing was by immunoSEQ multiplex PCR. This table holds over 100,000 clones, around 87% found once. The specimen sequenced was PBMCs. These receptors all stem from a woman in her 30s in good health and CMV-seronegative. Both conserved end residues are part of each CDR3. Fields, in order: V gene, J gene, clone size, D gene, CDR3 DNA, CDR3 protein. D genes are given only for firm matches. Not every row has a clone size; where given, it reads once, few, many or a size class.

V: TRBV30
J: TRBJ2-5
size: NA
D: NA
DNA: TGTGCCTGGAGTCTTGGTGGGGGGATGCAAGAGACCCAGTACTTC
CDR3: CAWSLGGGMQETQYF

V: TRBV18
J: TRBJ1-2
size: NA
D: NA
DNA: TGTGCCAGCTCACGAACAGGGACGAACTATGGCTACACCTTC
CDR3: CASSRTGTNYGYTF

V: TRBV29-1
J: TRBJ2-7
size: NA
D: NA
DNA: TGCAGCGCCACCTCGCGGGACAGCTACGAGCAGTACTTC
CDR3: CSATSRDSYEQYF

V: TRBV6-6
J: TRBJ1-4
size: NA
D: NA
DNA: TGTGCCAGCAGTTACTCACGGGGGGGCGTTGAAAAACTGTTTTTT
CDR3: CASSYSRGGVEKLFF

V: TRBV6-5
J: TRBJ1-2
size: NA
D: NA
DNA: TGTGCCAGCAGTTACACAGAGGGCCCGGGAAGAGGCTACCCCTTC
CDR3: CASSYTEGPGRGYPF

V: TRBV6-1
J: TRBJ2-7
size: NA
D: NA
DNA: TGTGCCAGCAGTGAATACGGACAGTCCTACGAGCAGTACTTC
CDR3: CASSEYGQSYEQYF

V: TRBV2
J: TRBJ2-7
size: NA
D: TRBD1
DNA: TGTGCCAGCAGTGAGGCTGGGACAGGGGCGCATGAGCAGTACTTC
CDR3: CASSEAGTGAHEQYF

V: TRBV27
J: TRBJ1-1
size: NA
D: TRBD1
DNA: TGTGCCAGGGGAAGGGGGCGGACTGAAGCTTTCTTT
CDR3: CARGRGRTEAFF

V: TRBV18
J: TRBJ2-3
size: once
D: TRBD1
DNA: TGTGCCAGCTCACCCCGAAGGCAGGGGGTAACAGATACGCAGTATTTT
CDR3: CASSPRRQGVTDTQYF

V: TRBV7-8
J: TRBJ2-5
size: once
D: NA
DNA: TGTGCCAGCAGCACCAACTTCCGATTAGAAGAGACCCAGTACTTC
CDR3: CASSTNFRLEETQYF

V: TRBV7-9
J: TRBJ1-2
size: NA
D: NA
DNA: TGTGCCAGCAGCTTAGCATTCAGGACTAACTATGGCTACACCTTC
CDR3: CASSLAFRTNYGYTF

V: TRBV4-3
J: TRBJ2-1
size: NA
D: TRBD2
DNA: TGCGCCAGCAGCCCCAGCGGGGGGATACCTTCCTACAATGAGCAGTTCTTC
CDR3: CASSPSGGIPSYNEQFF

V: TRBV18
J: TRBJ2-6
size: NA
D: TRBD2
DNA: TGTGCCAGCTCACCGCAACTAGCGGGAGCTGCCCCTGGGGCCAACGTCCTGACTTTC
CDR3: CASSPQLAGAAPGANVLTF

V: TRBV28
J: TRBJ2-4
size: NA
D: TRBD1
DNA: TGTGCCAGCAGAAAAACCGGGACAGGGTTCATTCAGTACTTC
CDR3: CASRKTGTGFIQYF

V: TRBV7-2
J: TRBJ2-3
size: NA
D: NA
DNA: TGTGCCAGCAGCTTAGGCCTAGGATCTAGCACAGATACGCAGTATTTT
CDR3: CASSLGLGSSTDTQYF

V: TRBV27
J: TRBJ2-1
size: NA
D: TRBD2
DNA: TGTGCCAGCAGTTTAGGCGGGGGGGCTATCAATGAGCAGTTCTTC
CDR3: CASSLGGGAINEQFF

V: TRBV28
J: TRBJ2-3
size: NA
D: NA
DNA: TGTGCCAGCAGTTTCAGCGGGCGCCTCACAGATACGCAGTATTTT
CDR3: CASSFSGRLTDTQYF

V: TRBV5-6
J: TRBJ2-1
size: few
D: TRBD2
DNA: TGTGCCAGCAGCCTGGGACTAGCGGGAGAGCAGTTCTTC
CDR3: CASSLGLAGEQFF

V: TRBV4-1
J: TRBJ1-1
size: many
D: TRBD1
DNA: TGCGCCAGCAGCCTCCTTCCAGACAGGGTGCGCACTGAAGCTTTCTTT
CDR3: CASSLLPDRVRTEAFF

V: TRBV7-3
J: TRBJ2-7
size: NA
D: NA
DNA: TGTGCCAGCAGCCTAACACGGACATCCAAACGGAACGAGCAGTACTTC
CDR3: CASSLTRTSKRNEQYF

V: TRBV5-1
J: TRBJ1-6
size: NA
D: NA
DNA: TGCGCCAGCAGTCCCGACAGGTGGACTTATAATTCACCCCTCCACTTT
CDR3: CASSPDRWTYNSPLHF

V: TRBV28
J: TRBJ2-7
size: NA
D: TRBD2
DNA: TGTGCCAGCAGCTTCGGGGGGGCCTCCTACGAGCAGTACTTC
CDR3: CASSFGGASYEQYF

V: TRBV28
J: TRBJ2-4
size: NA
D: NA
DNA: TGTGCCAGCAGTTTATCGTCCAACATTCAGTACTTC
CDR3: CASSLSSNIQYF

V: TRBV7-2
J: TRBJ2-3
size: once
D: TRBD2
DNA: TGTGCCAGCAGCCGAAGGGTCTCTAGCGGGACTAGCACAGATACGCAGTATTTT
CDR3: CASSRRVSSGTSTDTQYF

V: TRBV6-1
J: TRBJ1-5
size: NA
D: TRBD1
DNA: TGTGCCAGCAGTCATACAGGGGGGGATCAGCCCCAGCATTTT
CDR3: CASSHTGGDQPQHF

V: TRBV14
J: TRBJ1-1
size: NA
D: NA
DNA: TGTGCCAGCAGCCAAGAGCGGAACACTGAAGCTTTCTTT
CDR3: CASSQERNTEAFF

V: TRBV9
J: TRBJ2-3
size: NA
D: TRBD2
DNA: TGTGCCAGCAGCGTAGGCCCCGGACTAGCGTACACAGATACGCAGTATTTT
CDR3: CASSVGPGLAYTDTQYF

V: TRBV6-5
J: TRBJ1-3
size: NA
D: NA
DNA: TGTGCCAGTGCGGCGAGCTCTGGAAACACCATATATTTT
CDR3: CASAASSGNTIYF

V: TRBV7-8
J: TRBJ2-3
size: NA
D: NA
DNA: TGTGCCAGCAGCTTATACTGGCTGTCCGGGGATACGCAGTATTTT
CDR3: CASSLYWLSGDTQYF

V: TRBV6-5
J: TRBJ1-1
size: NA
D: NA
DNA: TGTGCCAGCAGGGGGGCCCCTCCAGGGGTCGGTGAAGCTTTCTTT
CDR3: CASRGAPPGVGEAFF

V: TRBV15
J: TRBJ2-1
size: NA
D: TRBD2
DNA: TGTGCCACCAGCAGAGATCGTAGCGGGGGCGCCTACAATGAGCAGTTCTTC
CDR3: CATSRDRSGGAYNEQFF

V: TRBV30
J: TRBJ2-7
size: NA
D: TRBD2
DNA: TGTGCCTGGAGTGTAGTAGCGGGAGAAAACGAGCAGTACTTC
CDR3: CAWSVVAGENEQYF

V: TRBV6-1
J: TRBJ1-4
size: NA
D: TRBD1
DNA: TGTGCCAGCAGTGGCCGACAGGGGACTAATGAAAAACTGTTTTTT
CDR3: CASSGRQGTNEKLFF

V: TRBV27
J: TRBJ1-5
size: NA
D: NA
DNA: TGTGCCAGCAGATCCGATCAGCCCCAGCATTTT
CDR3: CASRSDQPQHF

V: TRBV19
J: TRBJ1-3
size: NA
D: NA
DNA: TGTGCCAGTAGTAATAGACAGGCTGGAAACACCATATATTTT
CDR3: CASSNRQAGNTIYF

V: TRBV2
J: TRBJ1-2
size: NA
D: TRBD1
DNA: TGTGCCAGCAGTTTAGACAGGGGGTTCTATGGCTACACCTTC
CDR3: CASSLDRGFYGYTF

V: TRBV5-6
J: TRBJ1-5
size: few
D: NA
DNA: TGTGCCAGCAGCTTGGGAGGGTTTAGCAATCAGCCCCAGCATTTT
CDR3: CASSLGGFSNQPQHF

V: TRBV7-2
J: TRBJ1-1
size: NA
D: NA
DNA: TGTGCCAGCAGCTCCCGGGACTCTGGGACTGAAGCTTTCTTT
CDR3: CASSSRDSGTEAFF

V: TRBV18
J: TRBJ2-1
size: NA
D: TRBD2
DNA: TGTGCCAGCTCACCATTCGGAGTCGGGGGGGCCATGGCCAATGAGCAGTTCTTC
CDR3: CASSPFGVGGAMANEQFF

V: TRBV4-2
J: TRBJ1-3
size: NA
D: NA
DNA: TGTGCCAGCAGCCCTACAGGGACTGGAAACACCATATATTTT
CDR3: CASSPTGTGNTIYF

V: TRBV13
J: TRBJ2-7
size: once
D: NA
DNA: TGTGCCAGCAGCTCCACGGGGGGCTATCTCGAGCAGTACTTC
CDR3: CASSSTGGYLEQYF

V: TRBV18
J: TRBJ1-3
size: NA
D: TRBD1
DNA: TGTGCCAGCTCACCACAACAAAACAGGGGAGGAGGAAACACCATATATTTT
CDR3: CASSPQQNRGGGNTIYF

V: TRBV7-9
J: TRBJ2-1
size: NA
D: NA
DNA: TGTGCCAGCAGCCCGGGTTTAGCTTCCTACAATGAGCAGTTCTTC
CDR3: CASSPGLASYNEQFF

V: TRBV7-2
J: TRBJ2-7
size: NA
D: TRBD1
DNA: TGTGCCAGCAGGTTGGACAGGGCTCGTCTCGAGCAGTACTTC
CDR3: CASRLDRARLEQYF

V: TRBV21-1
J: TRBJ2-1
size: NA
D: NA
DNA: TGTGCCAGCAGCAAAGACGAGGATGAGCAGTTCTTC
CDR3: CASSKDEDEQFF

V: TRBV7-9
J: TRBJ1-4
size: NA
D: TRBD1
DNA: TGTGCCAGCAGCTCCAGACAGGGAACTAATGAAAAACTGTTTTTT
CDR3: CASSSRQGTNEKLFF

V: TRBV7-3
J: TRBJ2-1
size: NA
D: NA
DNA: TGTGCCAGCAGCTTAACTAGAGGCAATGAGCAGTTCTTC
CDR3: CASSLTRGNEQFF

V: TRBV5-1
J: TRBJ2-5
size: NA
D: TRBD2
DNA: TGCGCCAGCAGTAGTAGCGGGGGGGGTCAAGAGACCCAGTACTTC
CDR3: CASSSSGGGQETQYF